These 29 T cell receptor beta chains came from one sample sequenced in a study of vaccination effects on CD4 cells after COVID-19. This table comes from immunoSEQ multiplex PCR, and its TCRdb copy is limited to in-frame clones, with some not included. The profile covers 65,000 or so clones, with 70% to 80% appearing a single time and 2.5% to 3.5% taken by the ten largest. Their antigens are not known. Antigen-specific CD4+ T cells were expanded with viral peptide pools in the ViraFEST assay before sequencing. Subsequent to a culture period of about ten days, CD4+ T cells were isolated. Each vaccine recipient was nucleocapsid antibody negative and had no prior SARS-CoV-2 infection. This material consisted of CD4+ T cells from PBMCs cultured with HCoV-NL63 spike peptides, taken before COVID-19 vaccination. These receptors all come from a human donor who received a COVID-19 vaccine.

The CDR3 DNA reads TGTGCCAGCAGTGAATCTTCAGGAGTTAGCAATCAGCCCCAGCATTTT. Its translation is CASSESSGVSNQPQHF. The rearrangement links TRBV25-1 to TRBJ1-5, with unresolved D. Trimming removed 1 base from V and 0 bases from J, with 10 bases in between. This CDR3 spans 16 amino acids. The germline gives CDR1 MGHDK, CDR2 SYGVNS.

The sample holds a few counts of this clone. The genes are TRBV4-1 and TRBJ2-2; D remains unclear. Germline V gives CDR1 MGHRA, CDR2 YSYEKL. This CDR3 has 15 amino acids. Trimming removed 4 bases from V and 0 bases from J, with 9 bases in between. CDR3 residues: CASSRTSANTGELFF. The CDR3 nucleotides read TGCGCCAGCAGCCGGACGTCCGCGAACACCGGGGAGCTGTTTTTT.

In this sample, this clone turned up a few times. This sequence joins TRBV12-3 or TRBV12-4 and TRBJ1-6; D remains unclear. Trimming took 7 bases from V and 6 from J, leaving 7 bases between them. This CDR3 comprises 12 residues. The CDR3 spells CASTWGNSPLHF. The CDR3 DNA reads TGTGCCAGCACGTGGGGTAATTCACCCCTCCACTTT.

V and J are TRBV6-1 and TRBJ2-7; 7 bases match TRBD1. Germline CDR1 is MNHNS and CDR2 is SASEGT. The V and J ends lost 3 bases and 2 bases, in that order; junction bases with no gene match: 7. The CDR3 sequence is 15 residues long. CDR3 region: CASSERQGMAYEQYV. The CDR3 coding sequence is TGTGCCAGCAGTGAGAGACAGGGAATGGCCTACGAGCAGTACGTC.

This clone was seen a single time. The V gene is TRBV18, the J gene TRBJ2-5; a possible D gene is TRBD1 (5 bases). Germline V gives CDR1 KGHSH, CDR2 LQKENI. V lost 0 bases and J 2 bases, leaving 10 bases between the germline ends. The CDR3 sequence is 15 residues long. DNA for the CDR3: TGTGCCAGCTCACCACCTTCGACAGCTCAAGAGACCCAGTACTTC. This encodes CASSPPSTAQETQYF.

In this sample, this clone turned up a few times. The chain has TRBV4-1 and TRBJ1-2; 9 nucleotides line up with TRBD1. Germline CDR1 and CDR2: MGHRA and YSYEKL. This CDR3 region has 15 residues. The V gene end was trimmed by 6 bases and the J gene end by 8 bases; junction bases not matched to a gene: 13. For the CDR3, the DNA is TGCGCCAGCAGTGCCGCGGGTGGGACAGGGACCGGCTACACCTTC. Translating gives CASSAAGGTGTGYTF.

This chain links TRBV7-2 with TRBJ2-1, with 10 bases that match TRBD1. The CDR3 contains 15 residues. Per germline, CDR1 SGHTA and CDR2 FQGNSA. V was pared by 5 bases and J by 8 bases, with 9 bases of the junction left unmatched. CDR3 in amino acids: CASSAAGTGVHEQFF. Here the CDR3 DNA reads TGTGCCAGCAGCGCTGCCGGGACAGGGGTTCATGAGCAGTTCTTC.

In DNA form, the CDR3 reads TGTGCCAGCAGTTACTCCCAGGGGGCCAAAAACATTCAGTACTTC. It specifies CASSYSQGAKNIQYF. The J gene is TRBJ2-4, the V gene TRBV6-5, with a weak D call TRBD1 (6 bases). V was trimmed by 0 bases and J by 1 base, leaving 7 bases between them. The germline gives CDR1 MNHEY, CDR2 SVGAGI. The CDR3 consists of 15 residues.

This rearrangement joins TRBV11-2 to TRBJ2-1; 8 positions match TRBD1. Germline-derived CDR1 and CDR2 are SGHAT and FQNNGV. Unmatched junction bases numbered 9, after V lost 1 base and J lost 4 bases. The CDR3 has 17 residues. In DNA form, the CDR3 reads TGTGCCAGCAGCTTAGCCCCTCCAGGGGGCCAATACAATGAGCAGTTCTTC. It codes for CASSLAPPGGQYNEQFF.

The J gene is TRBJ2-7, the V gene TRBV18, with D perhaps TRBD1 or TRBD2 (5 bases each). CDR1 KGHSH and CDR2 LQKENI come from the germline V gene. There are 12 residues in the CDR3. Between the trimmed V and J ends, which lost 3 bases and 7 bases, there was a span of 10 bases. In DNA, the CDR3 is TGTGCCAGCTCACCCCGGGACGGAGAGCAGTACGTC. Translating gives CASSPRDGEQYV.

The gene calls are TRBV15 and TRBJ1-5; a possible D gene is TRBD1 (5 bases). CDR1 is LNHNV, CDR2 YYDKDF, per germline (reference sequence). This CDR3 is built from 15 residues. V dropped 5 bases and J dropped 2 bases, with 13 bases sitting between them. Here the CDR3 reads CATSGGGVGNQPQHF. CDR3 in DNA: TGTGCCACCAGCGGGGGAGGGGTGGGCAATCAGCCCCAGCATTTT.

The genes are TRBV20-1 and TRBJ1-1; D unresolved. Germline CDR1 is DFQATT and CDR2 is SNEGSKA (reference sequence). The CDR3 runs to 11 residues. The ends were cut back, 3 bases at V and 3 bases at J, with 5 bases in the middle. The CDR3 loop is CSASYDTEAFF. CDR3 DNA: TGCAGTGCTAGTTACGACACTGAAGCTTTCTTT.

The chain carries TRBV6-2 or TRBV6-3 and TRBJ1-5, with D hard to call. This CDR3 is 12 amino acids long. Germline V lookup: CDR1 MNHEY, CDR2 SVGEGT. Trimming cost V 6 bases and J 4 bases, with 7 bases left between them. CDR3 loop: CASSEINQPQHF. The CDR3 bases are TGTGCCAGCAGCGAAATTAATCAGCCCCAGCATTTT.

The J gene is TRBJ2-6, the V gene TRBV5-8; D ambiguous. CDR3 length equals 16 residues. The V end lost 0 bases, the J end lost 0 bases, and 7 bases lay between the germline ends. Germline CDR1 reads SGHTS; CDR2 reads YDEGEE. CDR3 bases: TGTGCCAGCAGCTTGGCCTTCGACTCTGGGGCCAACGTCCTGACTTTC. Translated, it gives CASSLAFDSGANVLTF.

This clone was recorded once. The rearrangement uses TRBV12-5 and TRBJ2-3; the match to TRBD2 covers 8 bases. This CDR3 spans 16 amino acids. Germline CDR1 and CDR2: LGHNT and FRNRAP. Trimming removed 3 bases from V and 2 bases from J; junction bases left unmatched: 7. Here the CDR3 DNA reads TGTGCTAGTGGTTTATCGGGGCGGGGGGTCACAGATACGCAGTATTTT. This encodes CASGLSGRGVTDTQYF. Full variable domain (remainder filled in from reference TRBV12-5 and TRBJ2-3): DARVTQTPRHKVTEMGQEVTMRCQPILGHNTVFWYRQTMMQGLELLAYFRNRAPLDDSGMPKDRFSAEMPDATLATLKIQPSEPRDSAVYFCASGLSGRGVTDTQYFGPGTRLTVL.

The chain combines TRBV6-6 with TRBJ2-7, with 9 bases fitting TRBD1. Looked up from germline, CDR1 is MNHNY and CDR2 is SVGAGI (reference sequence). Unmatched junction bases numbered 9, after V lost 6 bases and J lost 6 bases. The CDR3 is 14 residues long. CDR3 DNA: TGTGCCAGCAGCCTCCGGGACAGGGCTCCCGAGCAGTACGTC. Its protein product is CASSLRDRAPEQYV.

V and J are TRBV6-2 or TRBV6-3 and TRBJ2-2, with TRBD1 matching 7 bases. V gave up 3 bases and J gave up 5 bases; unmatched junction bases: 3. Per the germline V gene, CDR1 is MNHEY and CDR2 is SVGEGT. The CDR3 runs to 14 residues. The CDR3 region is CASSYLQGTGELFF. CDR3 bases: TGTGCCAGCAGTTATCTACAGGGGACCGGGGAGCTGTTTTTT.

The rearrangement joins TRBV24-1 to TRBJ1-3, with TRBD1 identical over 10 bases. The CDR3 is 15 amino acids. Germline lookup yields CDR1 KGHDR and CDR2 SFDVKD. V gave up 4 bases and J gave up 4 bases; unmatched junction bases: 3. Here the CDR3 reads CATSDADRGGNTIYF. The CDR3, as DNA: TGTGCCACCAGTGACGCGGACAGGGGGGGAAACACCATATATTTT.

V and J are TRBV7-3 and TRBJ2-1; D might be TRBD1 or TRBD2, each matching 5 bases. The germline V and J ends were trimmed by 11 bases and 6 bases, with 20 bases remaining between them. CDR1 is SGHTA and CDR2 is FQGTGA in the germline V gene. This CDR3 contains 14 residues. CDR3 residues: CASKAAVGVNEQFF. The CDR3 nucleotides are TGTGCCTCCAAGGCGGCGGTGGGGGTCAATGAGCAGTTCTTC.

There are a few counts of this clone. In nucleotides, the CDR3 is TGCGCCAGCAGCCCAGACAGGGAGGGTGGCTACACCTTC. Translating it yields CASSPDREGGYTF. V is TRBV10-1 and J is TRBJ1-2; TRBD1 matches 7 bases. Trimming removed 6 bases from V and 7 bases from J; junction bases left unmatched: 8. CDR1 and CDR2 from the germline V gene are WNHNN and SYGVQD (reference sequence). The CDR3 has 13 amino acids.

V gene TRBV3-1 (or the pseudogene TRBV3-2) combines with J gene TRBJ2-3, with D possibly matching TRBD1 (7 bases). Germline CDR1 reads LGHDT; CDR2 reads YNNKEL (reference sequence). This CDR3 comprises 16 residues. V dropped 4 bases and J dropped 2 bases, with 16 bases sitting between them. DNA for the CDR3: TGTGCCAGCAGCCCTCCAGGGGGAGGCTACACAGATACGCAGTATTTT. Translation: CASSPPGGGYTDTQYF.

The chain employs TRBV11-2 and TRBJ2-5; TRBD1 might be the D (5 bases). Germline lookup yields CDR1 SGHAT and CDR2 FQNNGV. With 4 bases removed from V and 4 bases from J, the gap between germline ends came to 10 bases. This CDR3 spans 13 amino acids. This CDR3 is CASSSGPRETQYF. In nucleotides, the CDR3 is TGTGCCAGCAGCTCAGGGCCGAGAGAGACCCAGTACTTC.

The rearrangement links TRBV4-3 to TRBJ2-1; D perhaps matches TRBD2 (7 bases). Germline V CDR1 and CDR2: LGHNA, YSLEER. The CDR3 has 16 residues. With 0 bases removed from V and 6 bases from J, the gap between germline ends came to 15 bases. This chain's CDR3 is CASSQEGWGGFNEQFF. The CDR3 DNA reads TGCGCCAGCAGCCAAGAGGGGTGGGGGGGCTTCAATGAGCAGTTCTTC.

This clone was counted a single time. This chain joins TRBV23-1 and TRBJ1-5, with TRBD1 identical over 8 bases. TRBV23-1 is an ORF, and what it does is uncertain. With 1 base clipped from V and 7 bases from J, the junction kept 12 bases outside the gene matches. The length of the CDR3 is 17 residues. For the CDR3, the DNA is TGCGCCAGCAGTCAATTGAGGCCAGGGGGCCGAAGCCAGCCCCAGCATTTT. Translation gives CASSQLRPGGRSQPQHF.

This clone was picked up a small number of times. The chain is built from TRBV10-1 and TRBJ2-7, with D unresolved. This CDR3 contains 14 residues. The V gene lost 1 base and the J gene lost 0 bases, with 7 bases spanning the gap. Per the germline V gene, CDR1 is WNHNN and CDR2 is SYGVQD (reference sequence). CDR3 in amino acids: CASSEFLTSYEQYV. DNA of the CDR3: TGCGCCAGCAGTGAGTTTCTCACCTCCTACGAGCAGTACGTC.

The chain is built from TRBV7-2 and TRBJ2-5, with a tentative D call TRBD1 (5 bases). Germline values: CDR1 SGHTA, CDR2 FQGNSA. V gave up 5 bases and J gave up 2 bases, with 9 bases separating them. The CDR3 runs to 13 residues. For the CDR3, the DNA is TGTGCCAGCAGCCTGCACAGGCAAGAGACCCAGTACTTC. It encodes CASSLHRQETQYF.

This sequence joins TRBV7-2 and TRBJ2-5; TRBD2 agrees at 8 bases. After removal of 1 base from V and 9 bases from J, the junction contained 13 bases not matched to a gene. Germline-derived CDR1 and CDR2 are SGHTA and FQGNSA. The CDR3 spans 16 residues. CDR3 nucleotides: TGTGCCAGCAGCTTAGAAATGGCGGGGGGATTTTTTGCCCAGTACTTC. This encodes CASSLEMAGGFFAQYF.

This clone was seen more than once but under ten times. V is TRBV3-1 (or the pseudogene TRBV3-2) and J is TRBJ2-2; 7 bases are shared with TRBD1. The CDR3 spans 15 residues. The ends lost 4 bases at V and 1 base at J; junction bases unmatched: 3. Germline V gives CDR1 LGHDT, CDR2 YNNKEL (reference sequence). The CDR3 spells CASSRTGENTGELFF. In DNA, the CDR3 is TGTGCCAGCAGCCGGACAGGAGAGAACACCGGGGAGCTGTTTTTT.

The V and J genes are TRBV2 and TRBJ2-5; possible D gene TRBD2, 7 bases. This CDR3 comprises 12 residues. CDR1 is SNHLY, CDR2 FYNNEI, per germline. Trimming took 8 bases from V and 4 from J, leaving 11 bases between them. CDR3 nucleotide sequence: TGTGCCAGCGGGGGGGCCGGAGAGACCCAGTACTTC. It is translated as CASGGAGETQYF.